This T cell receptor (beta chain) came from a study of cytomegalovirus exposure and HLA in healthy donors. This PCR relied on a set of 60 Vbeta primers and 13 Jbeta primers. Sequencing used immunoSEQ multiplex PCR; TCRdb keeps in-frame clones, though not all of them. In the table there are about 110,000 clones, about 80% of which are singletons. Whole-study findings and limits: The CMV antigen specificity of a few CMV-associated chains was confirmed through in vitro analysis. As was reported, the HLA-A and HLA-B alleles of most subjects were accurately predicted from TCR beta sequences. In a later analysis, at a false discovery rate of 0.05, 16,951 TCR beta sequences were associated with HLA alleles.

Concerning this clone itself: Its antigen is not known.

V shed 3 bases and J 4 bases; nucleotides not matched to a gene: 6. The CDR3 has 17 residues. Germline CDR1 and CDR2: SNHLY and FYNNEI. The sample comprised PBMCs. The rearrangement uses TRBV2 and TRBJ2-1; 13 positions agree with TRBD2. This clonotype was sampled from a woman between 55 and 75 years old in good health and CMV-seropositive. The CDR3: CASSDRTSGSWYNEQFF. CDR3 coding DNA: TGTGCCAGCAGTGACAGGACTAGCGGGAGTTGGTACAATGAGCAGTTCTTC.